This TCR beta chain was retrieved from a study of shared clonotypes between healthy human individuals (dated by TCRdb to about 2020). Turning to the overall study: Two women and a few men aged 18 to 49 years were included in the cohort. For each donor, three plates each were used for CD4 naive and CD4 memory, two plates were used for CD8 naive, and one plate was used for CD8 memory. Blood TCR repertoires of four to six healthy adults were deeply sequenced to estimate repertoire size and the extent of clonotype sharing between individuals. To increase sequencing depth and limit assay-specific biases, TCR repertoire library preparation and sequencing were carried out by different laboratories using diverse techniques. Each donor's leukapheresis produced roughly between about 0.8 and 10 billion PBMCs.

Study-wide conclusions, independent of this receptor: Compared with non-shared clonotypes, the clonotypes found in all four sorted-subset donors had higher generation probabilities. The genetic and exposure-history diversity represented was limited by the small number of donors. Larger estimated clonotype richness was generally found for naive subsets than for memory subsets. Based on pairwise subsampling, the degree of clonotype sharing among donors was expected to be affected by sequencing depth. Rarefaction of sorted-subset datasets indicated incomplete sequencing despite the large sequencing depth. Across four donors, around 5% of naive CD4, 3.5% of naive CD8, 2.3% of memory CD4, and 0.4% to 0.45% of memory CD8 clonotypes were shared. Sampling was restricted to blood, and TCR repertoires in tissues likely differ from the TCR repertoires found in blood.

Of note for this clone: What antigen it recognizes has not been identified. Base qualities are not at hand, and no much larger clone is one base apart.

Using the deep immunoSEQ assay, multiplex PCR amplified TCR CDR3 regions from genomic DNA. Extracted genomic DNA from each cell subset was distributed evenly across all wells of several immunoSEQ 96-well plates, and each plate was treated as a replicate. For sorted subsets, each replicate PCR was loaded with 150 to 250 ng genomic DNA, equivalent to 30,000 to 35,000 T cell genomes. Purified libraries were measured with a Qubit 3.0 fluorometer, size-checked on a Bioanalyzer 2100, and measured again with the KAPA Library Quantification kit. Each immunoSEQ 96-well plate was sequenced on its own single-read 150-cycle Illumina NextSeq 550 flow cell. Processing in the source paper ran as follows. Because the immunoSEQ output included only junctional sequences and no quality scores, the filtering could not be the same as the filtering used for full-length reads. Sequences were annotated with PyIR, a Python wrapper for IgBLAST v1.9, and V/J genes and CDR3 were assigned using IMGT germline references. Any read was removed if the V/J assignment was weak (E-value above 1e-6), the CDR3 was missing, or the read contained stop codons, out-of-frame junctions, or ambiguous translated residues. V3J clonotypes were defined as sequences sharing the same inferred V gene, J gene, and CDR3 amino acid sequence. Percentage overlap between repertoires was calculated by dividing the number of shared unique clonotypes by the size of the smaller repertoire. Three approaches were used to assess repertoire richness: RTK rarefaction, the Chao1 estimator, and Recon v2.1 estimates of unobserved clonotypes. OLGA was used to compute generation probabilities for all TCRbeta clonotypes that the gDNA method yielded from a handful of donors. TCRdb holds this immuneACCESS table with in-frame rearrangements only. Some clones are missing; in checked studies, unresolved V genes explain under half, and the rest has no known cause. The V and J calls and clone size come from that table; D and trimming were worked out from the DNA. Present in this sample are around 1.1 million clones, around three quarters of which were seen just once. The ten largest account for roughly 0.82% of the sample.

Counted from cysteine to phenylalanine, this CDR3 has 13 amino acids. Only the CDR3 portion is preserved as DNA: 39 bases, with reading frame beginning at the first base. From a lookup of the germline V gene, CDR1 and CDR2 are SGHTA and FQGNSA. Unmatched junction bases come to 11, with V trimmed by 4 bases and J by 14 bases. Donors were healthy HIV-negative adults with no recently reported acute infections or vaccinations. Every donor was a Caucasian adult living in Nashville, Tennessee, USA. CD4+ T cells were enriched by magnetic negative selection; naive cells were then positively selected on CD45RA, and the negative fraction formed the memory subset. Blood was collected by leukapheresis, and PBMCs were isolated by Ficoll-Histopaque density gradient centrifugation and then cryopreserved in liquid nitrogen vapor phase. Analytical flow cytometry was used to check the purity and quantity of every magnetically sorted T cell population. Each sorted fraction had its genomic DNA isolated and then quantified by UV absorbance on a Nanodrop 2000c.

The sequencing sample was made of memory CD4+ T cells from PBMCs. The cell subset or site label of this sample denotes: CD45RA-negative fraction. This sequence was found in a man aged 18 to 29 in good health. Some clones in this sample may be carry-over from other donors' samples. The rearranged chain carries TRBV7-2 and TRBJ2-5, and 9 bases in between align with TRBD2. The CDR3: CASSSRLTSGLYF. The DNA reads as follows: TGTGCCAGCAGCTCCCGGTTGACTAGCGGCCTATACTTC.